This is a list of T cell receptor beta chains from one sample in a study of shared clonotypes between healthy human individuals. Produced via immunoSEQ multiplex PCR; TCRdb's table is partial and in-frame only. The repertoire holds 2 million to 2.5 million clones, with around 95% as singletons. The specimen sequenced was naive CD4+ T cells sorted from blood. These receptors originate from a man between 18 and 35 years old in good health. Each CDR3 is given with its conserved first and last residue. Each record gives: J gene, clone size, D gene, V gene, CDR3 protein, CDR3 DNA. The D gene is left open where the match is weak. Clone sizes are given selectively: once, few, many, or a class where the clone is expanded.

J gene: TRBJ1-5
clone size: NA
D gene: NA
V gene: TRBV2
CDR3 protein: CASRRGYSNQPQHF
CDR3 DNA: TGTGCCAGCCGCCGGGGTTATAGCAATCAGCCCCAGCATTTT

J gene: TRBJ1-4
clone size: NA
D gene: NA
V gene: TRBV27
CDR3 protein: CASSFASLREKLFF
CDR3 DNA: TGTGCCAGCAGTTTCGCAAGTCTACGTGAAAAACTGTTTTTT

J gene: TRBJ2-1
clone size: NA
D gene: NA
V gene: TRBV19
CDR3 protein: CASSMGTSPNEQFF
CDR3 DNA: TGTGCCAGTAGTATGGGAACTAGCCCCAATGAGCAGTTCTTC

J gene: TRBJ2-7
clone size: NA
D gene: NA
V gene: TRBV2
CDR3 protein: CASSPERVGLYEQYF
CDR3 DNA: TGTGCCAGCAGCCCTGAAAGGGTTGGGCTGTACGAGCAGTACTTC

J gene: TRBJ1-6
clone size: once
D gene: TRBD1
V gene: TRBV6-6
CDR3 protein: CASSTTGKESPLHF
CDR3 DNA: TGTGCCAGCAGCACGACAGGGAAAGAATCACCCCTCCACTTT

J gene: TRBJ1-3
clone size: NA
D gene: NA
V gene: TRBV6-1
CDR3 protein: CASLPGSSGNTIYF
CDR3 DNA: TGTGCCAGCCTCCCAGGGTCCTCTGGAAACACCATATATTTT

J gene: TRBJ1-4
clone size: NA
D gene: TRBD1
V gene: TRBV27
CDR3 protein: CASSLSRQGAQLGEKLFF
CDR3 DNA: TGTGCCAGCAGTTTATCTCGACAGGGGGCACAACTAGGTGAAAAACTGTTTTTT

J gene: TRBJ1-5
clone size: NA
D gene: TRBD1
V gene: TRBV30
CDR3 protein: CAWSSTGTGNQPQHF
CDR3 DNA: TGTGCCTGGAGTAGCACCGGGACAGGGAATCAGCCCCAGCATTTT

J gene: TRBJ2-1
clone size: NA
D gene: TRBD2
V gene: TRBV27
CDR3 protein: CASSSRLSGRAADEQFF
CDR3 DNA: TGTGCCAGCAGTTCCCGCCTGAGCGGGAGGGCCGCCGATGAGCAGTTCTTC

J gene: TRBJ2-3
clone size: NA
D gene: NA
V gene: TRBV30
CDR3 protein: CAWSTSDRSTDTQYF
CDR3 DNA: TGTGCCTGGAGTACGAGTGATCGGAGCACAGATACGCAGTATTTT

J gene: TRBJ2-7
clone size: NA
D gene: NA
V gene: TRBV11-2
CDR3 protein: CASSLAHYEQYF
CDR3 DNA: TGTGCCAGCAGCCTAGCCCACTACGAGCAGTACTTC

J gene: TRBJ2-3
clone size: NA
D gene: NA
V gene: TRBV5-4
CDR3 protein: CASSLSSTDTQYF
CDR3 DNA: TGTGCCAGCAGCTTATCTTCCACAGATACGCAGTATTTT

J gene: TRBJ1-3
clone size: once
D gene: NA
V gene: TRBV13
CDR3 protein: CASSLPGGNTIYF
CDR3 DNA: TGTGCCAGCAGCTTACCAGGAGGAAACACCATATATTTT

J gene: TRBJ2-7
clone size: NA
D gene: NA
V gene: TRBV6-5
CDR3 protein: CASSLPGLHYEQYF
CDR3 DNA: TGTGCCAGCAGCTTACCGGGACTTCACTACGAGCAGTACTTC

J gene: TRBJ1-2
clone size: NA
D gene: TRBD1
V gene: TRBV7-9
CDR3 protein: CASSLAGTGQGYGYTF
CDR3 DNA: TGTGCCAGCAGCCTAGCCGGGACAGGGCAGGGCTATGGCTACACCTTC

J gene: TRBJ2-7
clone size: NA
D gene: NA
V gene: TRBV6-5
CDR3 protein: CASTRGLGYEQYF
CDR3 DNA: TGTGCCTCAACACGGGGGCTAGGATACGAGCAGTACTTC

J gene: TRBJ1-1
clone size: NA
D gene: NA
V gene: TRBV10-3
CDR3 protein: CATTERGGDMNTEAFF
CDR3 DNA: TGTGCCACGACTGAGAGGGGTGGGGACATGAACACTGAAGCTTTCTTT

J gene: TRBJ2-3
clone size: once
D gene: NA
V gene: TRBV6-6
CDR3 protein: CASTQAADTQYF
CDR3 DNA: TGTGCCAGCACCCAAGCGGCAGATACGCAGTATTTT

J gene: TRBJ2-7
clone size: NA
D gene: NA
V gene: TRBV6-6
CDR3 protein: CASVNSYEQYF
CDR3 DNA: TGTGCCAGCGTGAACTCCTACGAGCAGTACTTC

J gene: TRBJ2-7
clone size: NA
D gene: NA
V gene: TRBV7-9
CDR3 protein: CASSFSQGDYEQYF
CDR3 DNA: TGTGCCAGCAGCTTTTCGCAGGGAGACTACGAGCAGTACTTC

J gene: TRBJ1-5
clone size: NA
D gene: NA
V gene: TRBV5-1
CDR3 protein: CASSLEVDQPQHF
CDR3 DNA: TGCGCCAGCAGCTTGGAGGTCGATCAGCCCCAGCATTTT

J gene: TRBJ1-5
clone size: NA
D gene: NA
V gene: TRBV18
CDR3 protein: CASSPLAGSNQPQHF
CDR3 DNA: TGTGCCAGCTCACCGCTTGCAGGGAGCAATCAGCCCCAGCATTTT

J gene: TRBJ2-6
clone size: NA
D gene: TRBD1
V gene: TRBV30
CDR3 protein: CAWSPPGQGAGANVLTF
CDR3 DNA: TGTGCCTGGAGTCCTCCGGGACAGGGGGCCGGGGCCAACGTCCTGACTTTC

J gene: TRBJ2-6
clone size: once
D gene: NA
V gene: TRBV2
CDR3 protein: CASSVTGYSGANVLTF
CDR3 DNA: TGTGCCAGCAGTGTTACAGGATACTCTGGGGCCAACGTCCTGACTTTC

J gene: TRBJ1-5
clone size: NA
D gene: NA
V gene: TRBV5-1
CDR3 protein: CASREGENQPQHF
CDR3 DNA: TGCGCCAGCCGGGAGGGGGAGAATCAGCCCCAGCATTTT

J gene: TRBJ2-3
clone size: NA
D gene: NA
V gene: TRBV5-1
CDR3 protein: CASSGGQASTDTQYF
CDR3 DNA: TGCGCCAGCAGCGGTGGACAAGCTAGCACAGATACGCAGTATTTT